This section outlines one T cell receptor beta chain sequence together with its context. Germline-derived CDR1 and CDR2 are MNHNS and SASEGT. V lost 3 bases and J lost 3, with 11 bases in between. CDR3 length equals 14 residues. The data are from a study of blood T cell repertoires in COVID-19. In the study overall: Samples taken during acute and convalescent COVID-19 were collected in the United States, Italy and Spain. T cells, B-cell-depleted T cells, or PBMCs supplied cDNA or gDNA.

Original processing notes: Amplifying reference gene primers gave estimates of nucleated cell counts. The repertoire was sequenced with immunoSEQ multiplex PCR; TCRdb's copy has only in-frame clones and lacks some. V and J calls and clone size come straight from that table; D and trimming were deduced from the DNA. The sample lists about 80,000 clones, approximately 80% occurring once. The chain recombines TRBV6-1 with TRBJ1-1; TRBD1 might be the D (6 bases). The receptor comes from a man older than 75 with acute or convalescent COVID-19. The sample consisted of peripheral blood. CDR3 region: CASSDNRVDTEAFF. For the CDR3, the DNA is TGTGCCAGCAGTGATAACAGGGTTGACACTGAAGCTTTCTTT.